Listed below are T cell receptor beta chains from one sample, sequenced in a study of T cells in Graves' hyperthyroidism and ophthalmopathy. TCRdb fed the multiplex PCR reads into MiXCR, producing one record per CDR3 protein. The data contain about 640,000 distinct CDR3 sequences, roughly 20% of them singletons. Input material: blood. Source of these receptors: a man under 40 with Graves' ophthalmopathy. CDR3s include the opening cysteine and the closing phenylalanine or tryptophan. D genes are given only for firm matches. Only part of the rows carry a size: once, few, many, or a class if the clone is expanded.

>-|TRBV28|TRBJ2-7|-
TGTGCCAGCGGGGGGCGGGCGGGCGAGCAGTACTTC
CASGGRAGEQYF
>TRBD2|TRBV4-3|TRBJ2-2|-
TGCGCCAGCAGCCAAGACCCTATGAGCGGGAGCGCACACACCGGGGAGCTGTTTTTT
CASSQDPMSGSAHTGELFF
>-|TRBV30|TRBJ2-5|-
TGTGCCTGGAGCCAAGGACTAGGGGGGATTAGGGAGACCCAGTACTTC
CAWSQGLGGIRETQYF
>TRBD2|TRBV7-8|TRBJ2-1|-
TGTGCCAGCGAACTAGCGGGAGGTAACTACAATGAGCAGTTCTTC
CASELAGGNYNEQFF
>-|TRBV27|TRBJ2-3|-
TGTGCCAGCAGTAATGAGGGATATGTAACAGATACGCAGTATTTT
CASSNEGYVTDTQYF
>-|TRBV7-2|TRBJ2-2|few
TGTGCCAGTGAGTGGGCCGGGGAGCTGTTTTTT
CASEWAGELFF
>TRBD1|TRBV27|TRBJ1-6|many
TGTGCCAGCAGTTTCCAAAGGGACAGGTTGAGCTCCTATAATTCACCCCTCCACTTT
CASSFQRDRLSSYNSPLHF
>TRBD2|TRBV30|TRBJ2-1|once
TGTGCCTGGAGTCCTGGGACTAGCGGGCGGGGTGAGCAGTTCTTC
CAWSPGTSGRGEQFF
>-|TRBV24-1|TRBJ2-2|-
TGTGCCACCAGAACACACGAAGACACCGGGGAGCTGTTTTTT
CATRTHEDTGELFF
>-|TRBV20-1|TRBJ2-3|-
TGCAGTGCTTCGATTCGACTTATAACTAGCACAGATACGCAGTATTTT
CSASIRLITSTDTQYF
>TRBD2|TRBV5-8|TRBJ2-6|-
TGTGCCAGCAGCTGGCTAGCGGGAGTTCTCTCTGGGGCCAACGTCCTGACTTTC
CASSWLAGVLSGANVLTF
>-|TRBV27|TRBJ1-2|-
TGTGCCAGCAGACAGGGTGTGGGTGGCTACACCTTC
CASRQGVGGYTF
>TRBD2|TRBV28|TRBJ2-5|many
TGTGCCAGCAGTAACGGACTAGCGGGAGATCGAGAGACCCAGTACTTC
CASSNGLAGDRETQYF
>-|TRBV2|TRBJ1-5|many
TGTGCCAGCGGCGGACAAGGAGGACAGCCCCAGCATTTT
CASGGQGGQPQHF
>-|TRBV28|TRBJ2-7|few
TGTGCCTCCAGTTCCTTGTTGATGCCCTACGAGCAGTACTTC
CASSSLLMPYEQYF
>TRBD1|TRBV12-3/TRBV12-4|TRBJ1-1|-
TGTGCCAGCAGGGGACAGGGAGATCGCACTGAAGCTTTCTTT
CASRGQGDRTEAFF
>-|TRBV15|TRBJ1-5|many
TGTGCCACCAGCAGAGATCGGGGCCAGCCCCAGCATTTT
CATSRDRGQPQHF
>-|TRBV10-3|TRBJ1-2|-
TGTGCCACAAGAGAGAACGGGGCTAACTATGGCTACACCTTC
CATRENGANYGYTF
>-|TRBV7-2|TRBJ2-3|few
TGTGCCAGCAGCTTACAAGGACTCCGCACAGATACGCAGTATTTT
CASSLQGLRTDTQYF
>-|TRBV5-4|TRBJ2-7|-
TGTGCCAGCAGCTTGAGGTTGACGTCTTACGAGCAGTACTTC
CASSLRLTSYEQYF
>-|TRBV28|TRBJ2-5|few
TGTGCCACCACCGGGCCTAACCAAGAGACCCAGTACTTC
CATTGPNQETQYF
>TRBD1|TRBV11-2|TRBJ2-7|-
TGTGCCAGCAGCTTAGGGGACAGGCGCCCCTACGAGCAGTACTTC
CASSLGDRRPYEQYF
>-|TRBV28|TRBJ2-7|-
TGTGCCAGCAGTTTAGGTAGCGGCCTCTACGAGCAGTACTTC
CASSLGSGLYEQYF
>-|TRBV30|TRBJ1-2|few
TGTGCCTGGATTGGTCCAGCTAACTATGGCTACACCTTC
CAWIGPANYGYTF
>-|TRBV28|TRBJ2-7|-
TGTGCCAGCAGTCCCCCGGGCTTAAGGGAGTACGAGCAGTACTTC
CASSPPGLREYEQYF
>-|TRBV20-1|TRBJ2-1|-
TGCAGTGCGCGACCCAATAGCTACAATGAGCAGTTCTTC
CSARPNSYNEQFF
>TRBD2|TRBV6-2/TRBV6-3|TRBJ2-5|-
TGTGCCAGCACCGGAGCGGGAGCCGGGGAGACCCAGTACTTC
CASTGAGAGETQYF
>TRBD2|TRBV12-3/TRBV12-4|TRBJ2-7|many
TGTGCCAGCAGTGTCCTACTAGCGGGAGGGCCCTACGAGCAGTACTTC
CASSVLLAGGPYEQYF
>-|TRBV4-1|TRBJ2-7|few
TGCGCCAGCAGCCCTTATTGGGGGGCCAACGAGCAGTACTTC
CASSPYWGANEQYF
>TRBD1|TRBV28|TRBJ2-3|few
TGTGCCAGCAGTTTAGGGGACAGGTCCTCAGATACGCAGTATTTT
CASSLGDRSSDTQYF
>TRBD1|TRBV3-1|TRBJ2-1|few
TGTGCCAGCAGCCAGGGGACAGGGGGTAATGAGCAGTTCTTC
CASSQGTGGNEQFF
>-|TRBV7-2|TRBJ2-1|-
TGTGCCAGCAGGTTGGGGGAGGTAAGTGAGCAGTTCTTC
CASRLGEVSEQFF
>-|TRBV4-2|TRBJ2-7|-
TGTGCCAGCAGCCAAGATCGGTCCACATCTACCTACGAGCAGTACTTC
CASSQDRSTSTYEQYF
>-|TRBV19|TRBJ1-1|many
TGTGCCAGTCTTCCCTCCGACTGGTGGGGAAACACTGAAGCTTTCTTT
CASLPSDWWGNTEAFF
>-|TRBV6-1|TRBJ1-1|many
TGTGCCAGCAAGTACGCAAGTGAAGCTTTCTTT
CASKYASEAFF
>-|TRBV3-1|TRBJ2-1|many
TGTGCCAGCAGCCAAGACTGGGGCCTAACCTACAATGAGCAGTTCTTC
CASSQDWGLTYNEQFF
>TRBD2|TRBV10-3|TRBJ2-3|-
TGTGCCATCAGTGACGGGACGGCCGTGCGGGAGGCCTCAGATACGCAGTATTTT
CAISDGTAVREASDTQYF
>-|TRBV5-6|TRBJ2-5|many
TGTGCCAGCTCTAATGGGGGAAGGTGGGGAGAGACCCAGTACTTC
CASSNGGRWGETQYF
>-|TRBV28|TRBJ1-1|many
TGTGCCAGCAGTTTTGGGCAGAAAATGACTTTCTTT
CASSFGQKMTFF
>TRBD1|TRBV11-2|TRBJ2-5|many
TGTGCCAGCAGCCACCGGGACAGACCCCGTGGGGAGACCCAGTACTTC
CASSHRDRPRGETQYF
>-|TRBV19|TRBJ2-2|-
TGTGCCAGTAGCTCCGACGGACGGAACACCGGGGAGCTGTTTTTT
CASSSDGRNTGELFF
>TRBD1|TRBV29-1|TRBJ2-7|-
TGCAGCGCCTTGGGGACAGGGGTCGACGAGCAGTACTTC
CSALGTGVDEQYF
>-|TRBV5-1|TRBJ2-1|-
TGCGCCAGCAGCTTTCTTGGCCCAATCGGGGGGCCATCCTACAATGAGCAGTTCTTC
CASSFLGPIGGPSYNEQFF
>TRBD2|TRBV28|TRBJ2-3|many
TGTGCCAGCAGTCGGATACTAGCGGGAGTCACAGATACGCAGTATTTT
CASSRILAGVTDTQYF
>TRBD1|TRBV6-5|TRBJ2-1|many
TGTGCCAGCAGTTACTCCGGGACAGGGAACAATGAGCAGTTCTTC
CASSYSGTGNNEQFF
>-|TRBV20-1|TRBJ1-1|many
TGCAGTGCTAGTGCATCGAGACAGAACACTGAAGCTTTCTTT
CSASASRQNTEAFF
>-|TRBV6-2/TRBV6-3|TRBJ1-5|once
TGTGCCAGCAGTTACTCTCAGGGTGGGGTTAATCAGCCCCAGCATTTT
CASSYSQGGVNQPQHF
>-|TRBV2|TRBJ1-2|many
TGTGCCAGCAGTGTAGACCCATCGGGGGCCCTTAACTATGGCTACACCTTC
CASSVDPSGALNYGYTF
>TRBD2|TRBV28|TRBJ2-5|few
TGTGCCAGCAGTTTTGTGGTAGCGGGAGTCGAGACCCAGTACTTC
CASSFVVAGVETQYF
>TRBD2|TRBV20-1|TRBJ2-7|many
TGCAGTGCTCCCAGCGGGAGGTACTACGAGCAGTACTTC
CSAPSGRYYEQYF
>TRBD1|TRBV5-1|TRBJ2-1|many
TGCGCCAGCAGCTTGGGTTTACAGGGGGACCTTTCCAATGAGCAGTTCTTC
CASSLGLQGDLSNEQFF
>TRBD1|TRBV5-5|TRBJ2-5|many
TGTGCCAGCAGCTTCGGGACAGGTCAAGAGACCCAGTACTTC
CASSFGTGQETQYF
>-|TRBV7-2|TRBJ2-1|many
TGTGCCAGCAGCTTCGCGAGGGCCGGTGGCAATGAGCAGTTCTTC
CASSFARAGGNEQFF
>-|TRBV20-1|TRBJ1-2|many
TGCAGTGCTATAATTACGGGGTCGCAGGGGATTAGCTACACCTTC
CSAIITGSQGISYTF
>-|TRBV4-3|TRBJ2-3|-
TGCGCCAGCAGCCAAGACTTACAGCTCCCAGATACGCAGTATTTT
CASSQDLQLPDTQYF
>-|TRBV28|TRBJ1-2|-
TGTGCCAGCAGTCTACAGGAGTATGGCTACACCTTC
CASSLQEYGYTF
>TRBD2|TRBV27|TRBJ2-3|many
TGTGCCAGCAGTTTATTGACCGGGACTAGCGGTCGGCAGTATTTT
CASSLLTGTSGRQYF
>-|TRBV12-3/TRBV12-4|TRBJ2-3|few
TGTGCCAGCAGTAACTCTTACACAGATACGCAGTATTTT
CASSNSYTDTQYF
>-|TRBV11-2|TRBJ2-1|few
TGTGCCAGCAGCTTAGAGAGGCTAGGGCTCTACAATGAGCAGTTCTTC
CASSLERLGLYNEQFF